This T cell receptor beta chain originates from a study of blood T cell repertoires in COVID-19. Study at large: Samples taken during acute and convalescent COVID-19 were collected in the United States, Italy and Spain. In each case, the material was cDNA or gDNA derived from T cells, B-cell-depleted T cells, or PBMCs.

CDR3 length: 15 amino acids. J was trimmed by 8 bases and V by 6 bases; bases with no gene match: 10. Germline CDR1 is MNHNY and CDR2 is SVGAGI (reference sequence). In the original workflow: Reference gene primer amplification gave nucleated cell count estimates. TCRdb's table, derived via immunoSEQ multiplex PCR, lists solely in-frame clones and lacks some. The V and J calls and clone size come from that table; D and trimming were worked out from the DNA. This sample has roughly 230,000 clones; around four fifths occur once, and the top ten carry 25% to 35%. The sample comprised peripheral blood. The source of this sequence is a man aged 40-49 years with acute or convalescent COVID-19. The genes are TRBV6-6 and TRBJ1-4; 9 bases are shared with TRBD1. The CDR3: CASRPPGTGSEKLFF. Here the CDR3 DNA reads TGTGCCAGCAGACCGCCTGGGACAGGGAGCGAAAAACTGTTTTTT.